This passage covers 23 T cell receptor beta chains from one sample sequenced in a study of blood T cell repertoires in COVID-19 (dated by TCRdb to about 2020). Libraries came from the immunoSEQ multiplex PCR assay. Not all clones reach the TCRdb copy of this immuneACCESS table, which keeps in-frame sequences only. Checked studies attribute under half of the gap to unresolved V genes and leave the rest unexplained. The sample includes 55,000 to 65,000 clones, with more than 90% observed a single time. Jointly, the top ten make up 2% to 2.5% of the sample. Sequenced: peripheral blood. The receptors here all came from a man aged 55 to 70 with acute or convalescent COVID-19.

J is TRBJ2-1 and V is TRBV5-1; D may be TRBD2 (5 bases). The CDR3 runs 15 residues. Trimming took off 4 bases at V and 4 bases at J, with 15 bases between the two ends. Germline V lookup: CDR1 SGHRS, CDR2 YFSETQ. The CDR3 loop reads CASSLGSVSYNEQFF. The CDR3 bases are TGCGCCAGCAGCCTCGGTAGCGTTAGTTACAATGAGCAGTTCTTC.

The rearrangement links TRBV5-6 to TRBJ1-1; unclear D gene. Trimming stripped 1 base from V and 4 bases from J, with 8 bases between. The CDR3 is made up of 13 amino acids. The germline V gene has CDR1 SGHDT and CDR2 YYEEEE. CDR3 protein: CASSLSTGTEAFF. The CDR3, as DNA: TGTGCCAGCAGCTTGTCAACCGGCACTGAAGCTTTCTTT.

The chain joins TRBV10-3 to TRBJ1-5, with 11 bases that match TRBD1. V lost 4 bases, J lost 3 bases, and 8 bases stayed unmatched. This CDR3 region has 17 residues. Germline V gives CDR1 ENHRY, CDR2 SYGVKD. The CDR3 loop is CAISVVGTGGDNQPQHF. CDR3 DNA sequence: TGTGCCATCAGTGTCGTGGGGACAGGGGGGGACAATCAGCCCCAGCATTTT.

This clone was found once. This chain uses TRBV7-9 with TRBJ1-2; 7 bases fit TRBD1. Germline CDR1 and CDR2: SEHNR and FQNEAQ (reference sequence). This CDR3 comprises 13 residues. Trimming at V came to 8 bases and at J to 1 base, leaving 4 bases not matched to a gene. The DNA for the CDR3 is TGTGCCAGCCATCCAGGGGGTAACTATGGCTACACCTTC. Translating gives CASHPGGNYGYTF.

This clone was recorded only once. The chain is built from TRBV29-1 and TRBJ1-1, with TRBD1 matching 7 bases. The CDR3 length is 14 residues. CDR1 SQVTM and CDR2 ANQGSEA come from the germline V gene. J lost 3 bases, V lost 5 bases, and 9 bases had no gene match. DNA of the CDR3: TGCAGCGTTCTTCTACAGGGGCCGGACACTGAAGCTTTCTTT. This translates into CSVLLQGPDTEAFF.

The genes are TRBV6-1 and TRBJ1-6; the match to TRBD1 covers 7 bases. Trimming at V came to 1 base and at J to 10 bases, leaving 7 bases not matched to a gene. Germline loops: CDR1 MNHNS, CDR2 SASEGT. This CDR3 is built from 15 residues. As DNA, the CDR3 is TGTGCCAGCAGTGAAGGGACAGGAGAAGGGTCACCCCTCCACTTT. Its protein is CASSEGTGEGSPLHF.

The chain links TRBV19 to TRBJ1-2, with D tentatively TRBD1 (6 bases). CDR3 length equals 14 residues. The germline gives CDR1 LNHDA, CDR2 SQIVND (reference sequence). Trimming removed 3 bases from V and 6 bases from J, with 14 bases in between. In DNA form, the CDR3 reads TGTGCCAGTAGTATCCACAGGGTCAAAGATGGCTACACCTTC. Residues: CASSIHRVKDGYTF.

The chain couples TRBV2 to TRBJ1-5, with a weak D call TRBD1 (5 bases). The CDR3 is made up of 13 amino acids. The germline gives CDR1 SNHLY, CDR2 FYNNEI. V shed 7 bases and J shed 7 bases, with 14 bases lying between them. The CDR3 DNA is TGTGCCAGCATAGGGGATTTGCGACAGCCCCAGCATTTT. The encoded protein is CASIGDLRQPQHF.

The rearrangement uses TRBV21-1 and TRBJ2-7; the table's D call, TRBD2, has no DNA check behind it. TRBV21-1 is termed a pseudogene. The CDR3 is 16 residues long. The CDR3 DNA is TGTGCCAGCAGCAAAGCGGAGGCTAGCGGGCGAAACGAGCAGTACTTC. This sequence encodes CASSKAEASGRNEQYF.

This chain connects TRBV5-1 to TRBJ1-3; no clear D gene. The germline V gene encodes CDR1 SGHRS and CDR2 YFSETQ. This CDR3 contains 15 residues. V shed 0 bases and J shed 0 bases, with 7 bases lying between them. CDR3 in DNA: TGCGCCAGCAGCTTGGACGGGAGCTCTGGAAACACCATATATTTT. It is translated as CASSLDGSSGNTIYF.

V gene TRBV7-9 combines with J gene TRBJ2-3; D call uncertain. With 5 bases removed from V and 2 bases from J, the gap between germline ends came to 8 bases. The germline V gene encodes CDR1 SEHNR and CDR2 FQNEAQ (reference sequence). The CDR3 is made up of 13 amino acids. The CDR3 protein is CASSNESTDTQYF. CDR3 coding DNA: TGTGCCAGCAGCAATGAGTCCACAGATACGCAGTATTTT.

The V gene is TRBV19, the J gene TRBJ2-4; tentatively, D is TRBD2 (6 bases). V was cut by 9 bases and J by 1 base, with 10 bases left in between. Germline CDR1 is LNHDA and CDR2 is SQIVND (reference sequence). This CDR3 spans 13 amino acids. DNA for the CDR3: TGTGCCAGCGGGGGTTTCGCCAAAAACATTCAGTACTTC. Translating it yields CASGGFAKNIQYF.

This chain uses TRBV12-2 with TRBJ1-1; the D segment call TRBD1 is taken from the table without a DNA check. TRBV12-2 is noted as a pseudogene. The CDR3 has 16 residues. The DNA for the CDR3 is TGTGCAAGTCGCTTAGCGGAGACAGGGATGAACACTGAAGCTTTCTTT. It encodes CASRLAETGMNTEAFF.

This chain uses TRBV30 with TRBJ1-3, with D unresolved. The CDR3 has 16 residues. Trimming pared 0 bases from V and 0 bases from J, leaving 12 bases between. CDR1 and CDR2 (germline): GTSNPN, SVGIG (reference sequence). This CDR3 is CAWSVTILRSGNTIYF. DNA for the CDR3: TGTGCCTGGAGTGTAACGATACTCCGCTCTGGAAACACCATATATTTT.

The chain uses TRBV15 and TRBJ2-7; D might be TRBD2 (6 bases). Germline V CDR1 and CDR2: LNHNV, YYDKDF (reference sequence). Between the trimmed V and J ends, which lost 0 bases and 4 bases, there was a span of 7 bases. CDR3 size: 13 residues. CDR3 nucleotides: TGTGCCACCAGCAGAGATGCGGGGTACGAGCAGTACTTC. Its protein is CATSRDAGYEQYF.

This chain links TRBV12-3 or TRBV12-4 with TRBJ1-6; a possible D gene is TRBD1 (6 bases). Between the trimmed V and J ends, which lost 3 bases and 8 bases, there was a span of 8 bases. The CDR3 contains 13 residues. The CDR3 coding sequence is TGTGCCAGCAGTTTGGGGGCTTATTCACCCCTCCACTTT. Protein product: CASSLGAYSPLHF.

The gene calls are TRBV28 and TRBJ2-7; a weak D match, TRBD1 (6 bases). Between the trimmed V and J ends, which lost 2 bases and 7 bases, there was a span of 18 bases. CDR1 is MDHEN, CDR2 SYDVKM, per germline. The CDR3 is made up of 15 amino acids. The CDR3 nucleotides read TGTGCCAGCAGTTTAGGGGGCAGGGGCCAAAGAGAGCAGTACTTC. The encoded protein is CASSLGGRGQREQYF.

The chain has TRBV6-5 and TRBJ1-1, with 7 bases aligning to TRBD1. With 5 bases clipped from V and 1 base from J, the junction kept 4 bases outside the gene matches. The length of the CDR3 is 14 residues. From germline, CDR1 is MNHEY and CDR2 SVGAGI. Written as DNA, the CDR3 is TGTGCCAGCAGTCCCGGGACAGCGAACACTGAAGCTTTCTTT. Amino acid sequence: CASSPGTANTEAFF.

The J gene is TRBJ2-5, the V gene TRBV11-3; 9 bases align to TRBD2. Germline V gene sequence: CDR1 SGHNT, CDR2 YENEEA. Trimming removed 8 bases from V and 4 bases from J; junction bases left unmatched: 11. The CDR3 consists of 15 residues. The CDR3 protein is CASSPRGSGRETQYF. The CDR3 DNA is TGTGCCAGCTCCCCCCGTGGTAGCGGGAGAGAGACCCAGTACTTC.

V usage is TRBV27 and J usage is TRBJ1-4; D is unresolved. Germline V gives CDR1 MNHEY, CDR2 SMNVEV (reference sequence). CDR3 length: 14 amino acids. Trimming removed 3 bases at V and 0 bases at J, with 5 bases between. CDR3 protein: CASSFFSTNEKLFF. In DNA form, the CDR3 reads TGTGCCAGCAGTTTCTTTTCAACTAATGAAAAACTGTTTTTT.

This chain links TRBV4-2 with TRBJ1-5; 9 positions agree with TRBD1. The CDR3 spans 15 residues. Germline CDR1 reads LGHNA; CDR2 reads YNFKEQ. Unmatched junction bases numbered 4, after V lost 5 bases and J lost 2 bases. CDR3 in amino acids: CASSSRDRGNQPQHF. The CDR3 region has the DNA TGTGCCAGCAGCAGCCGGGACAGGGGCAATCAGCCCCAGCATTTT.

The genes are TRBV6-2 or TRBV6-3 and TRBJ1-5; 8 bases agree with TRBD1. Germline values: CDR1 MNHEY, CDR2 SVGEGT. The CDR3 consists of 17 residues. The V segment lost 1 base and the J segment 1 base; nucleotides outside the gene matches: 6. The CDR3, as DNA: TGTGCCAGCAGTTACTTCTCCTCAGGGGGCAGCAATCAGCCCCAGCATTTT. Its translation is CASSYFSSGGSNQPQHF.

The rearrangement uses TRBV5-4 and TRBJ1-1; 10 positions agree with TRBD1. Germline CDR1 is SGHNT and CDR2 is YYREEE (reference sequence). The CDR3 contains 12 residues. V dropped 4 bases and J dropped 9; count of bases not matched to a gene: 3. The CDR3 sequence: CASSLDRGKAFF. The CDR3 nucleotides read TGTGCCAGCAGCCTGGACAGGGGGAAAGCTTTCTTT. The complete variable domain, with remaining parts taken from reference TRBV5-4 and TRBJ1-1, reads ETGVTQSPTHLIKTRGQQVTLRCSSQSGHNTVSWYQQALGQGPQFIFQYYREEENGRGNFPPRFSGLQFPNYSSELNVNALELDDSALYLCASSLDRGKAFFGQGTRLTVV.